This T cell receptor (beta chain) was identified in a study of shared clonotypes between healthy human individuals. A split of CD4+ cells into CD45RA+ naive and CD45RA-negative memory subsets was performed. Produced via immunoSEQ multiplex PCR; TCRdb's table is partial and in-frame only. The sample records approximately 1.5 million clones, around 98% being singletons. V was trimmed by 5 bases and J by 2 bases, leaving 10 bases between them. The CDR3 contains 13 residues. Per the germline V gene, CDR1 is LNHDA and CDR2 is SQIVND (reference sequence). V usage is TRBV19 and J usage is TRBJ2-7; D is unresolved. This TCR was recovered from a young man in good health. Sequencing was done on a sample of naive CD4+ T cells sorted from blood. Stated subset: CD45RA+ positively selected. CDR3 in amino acids: CASSFLGTYEQYF. CDR3 coding DNA: TGTGCCAGTAGTTTTCTTGGCACCTACGAGCAGTACTTC.